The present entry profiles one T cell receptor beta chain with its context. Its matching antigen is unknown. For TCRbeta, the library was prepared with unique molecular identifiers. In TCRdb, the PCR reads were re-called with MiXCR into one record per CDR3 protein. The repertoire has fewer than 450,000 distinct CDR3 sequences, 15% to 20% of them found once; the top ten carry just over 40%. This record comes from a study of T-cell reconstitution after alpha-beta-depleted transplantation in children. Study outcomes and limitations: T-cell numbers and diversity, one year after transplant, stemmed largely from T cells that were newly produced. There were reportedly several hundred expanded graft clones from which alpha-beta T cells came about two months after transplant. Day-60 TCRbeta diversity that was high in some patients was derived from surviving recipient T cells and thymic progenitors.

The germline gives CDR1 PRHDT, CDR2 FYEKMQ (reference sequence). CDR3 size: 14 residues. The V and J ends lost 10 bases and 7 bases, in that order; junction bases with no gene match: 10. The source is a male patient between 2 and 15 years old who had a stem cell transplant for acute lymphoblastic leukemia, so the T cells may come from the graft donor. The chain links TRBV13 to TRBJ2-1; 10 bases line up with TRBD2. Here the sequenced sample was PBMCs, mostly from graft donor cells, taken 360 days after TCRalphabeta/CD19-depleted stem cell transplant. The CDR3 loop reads CATAPGLALNEQFF. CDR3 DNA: TGTGCCACCGCCCCGGGACTAGCGTTGAATGAGCAGTTCTTC.